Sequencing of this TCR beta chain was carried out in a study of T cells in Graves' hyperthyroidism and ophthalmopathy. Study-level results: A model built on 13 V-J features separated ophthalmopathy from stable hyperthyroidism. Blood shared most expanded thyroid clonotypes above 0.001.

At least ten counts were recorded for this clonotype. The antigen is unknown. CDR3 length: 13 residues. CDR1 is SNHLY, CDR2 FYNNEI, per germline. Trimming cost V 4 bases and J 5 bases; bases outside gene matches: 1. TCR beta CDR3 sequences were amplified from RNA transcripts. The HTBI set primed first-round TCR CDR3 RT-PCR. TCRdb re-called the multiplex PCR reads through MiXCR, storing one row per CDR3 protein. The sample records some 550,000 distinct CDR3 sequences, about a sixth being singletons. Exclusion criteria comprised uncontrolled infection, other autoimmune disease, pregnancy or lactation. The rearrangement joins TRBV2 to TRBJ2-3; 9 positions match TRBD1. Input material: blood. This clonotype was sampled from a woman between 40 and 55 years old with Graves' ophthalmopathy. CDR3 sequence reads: CASSGQGVDTQYF. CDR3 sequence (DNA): TGTGCCAGCAGTGGACAGGGGGTAGATACGCAGTATTTT.